The 27 T cell receptor beta chains in this list originate from one sample, sequenced in a study of radiotherapy plus CTLA-4 blockade in lung cancer. Profiled with immunoSEQ multiplex PCR; TCRdb holds only in-frame clones, not every one. The table shows around 70,000 clones, with about 80% occurring only once. This material consisted of peripheral blood, taken from a patient treated with radiotherapy plus ipilimumab. The receptors were sampled from a human donor with non-small cell lung cancer who had a partial response to radiotherapy plus ipilimumab.

This clone has more than one count but fewer than ten. This chain joins TRBV20-1 and TRBJ1-1; D is unresolved. Trimming cost V 3 bases and J 3 bases, with 5 bases left between them. This CDR3 contains 11 residues. CDR1 is DFQATT, CDR2 SNEGSKA, per germline (reference sequence). The CDR3 DNA reads TGCAGTGCTAGTAGTCACACTGAAGCTTTCTTT. Translated, it gives CSASSHTEAFF.

V gene TRBV7-8 combines with J gene TRBJ2-7, with 10 bases identical to TRBD1. The trim removed 5 bases at V and 4 bases at J, leaving 8 bases unmatched. The CDR3 runs to 15 residues. Germline V gives CDR1 SGHVS, CDR2 FQNEAQ. The chain's CDR3 is CASSLGQGVSYEQYF. In DNA, the CDR3 is TGTGCCAGCAGCCTCGGACAGGGGGTTAGTTACGAGCAGTACTTC.

V is TRBV29-1 and J is TRBJ2-1; the D is unclear. V was clipped by 3 bases and J by 5 bases, with 14 bases between them. Germline loops: CDR1 SQVTM, CDR2 ANQGSEA. The CDR3 runs to 14 residues. The CDR3 region is CSVDGVASHNEQFF. The CDR3 DNA reads TGCAGCGTTGATGGAGTAGCTTCCCACAATGAGCAGTTCTTC.

The chain uses TRBV11-3 and TRBJ2-1; weak D call: TRBD2 (5 bases). The germline V gene has CDR1 SGHNT and CDR2 YENEEA. There are 15 residues in the CDR3. Trimming left V 3 bases short and J 8 bases short, with 17 bases between. CDR3 residues: CASSLDLAAGDEQFF. CDR3 coding DNA: TGTGCCAGCAGCTTGGACTTAGCTGCTGGCGATGAGCAGTTCTTC.

The chain carries TRBV2 and TRBJ2-5, with a tentative D call TRBD2 (5 bases). The CDR3 length is 13 residues. Germline CDR1 SNHLY, CDR2 FYNNEI. V was cut by 8 bases and J by 0 bases, with 10 bases left in between. The CDR3 bases are TGTGCCAGCCACGCGGGCAACCAAGAGACCCAGTACTTC. Translating gives CASHAGNQETQYF.

This chain joins TRBV5-1 and TRBJ1-1; D call uncertain. V was clipped by 1 base and J by 3 bases, with 7 bases between them. Per germline, CDR1 SGHRS and CDR2 YFSETQ. This CDR3 region has 13 residues. The CDR3 DNA reads TGCGCCAGCAGCTTGCAGTTGGACACTGAAGCTTTCTTT. It is translated as CASSLQLDTEAFF. Full variable domain (remainder filled in from reference TRBV5-1 and TRBJ1-1): KAGVTQTPRYLIKTRGQQVTLSCSPISGHRSVSWYQQTPGQGLQFLFEYFSETQRNKGNFPGRFSGRQFSNSRSEMNVSTLELGDSALYLCASSLQLDTEAFFGQGTRLTVV.

The V call is TRBV29-1, the J call TRBJ2-1, with D perhaps TRBD1 (6 bases). The CDR3 covers 12 residues. V was trimmed by 6 bases and J by 10 bases, leaving 16 bases between them. CDR1 and CDR2 (germline): SQVTM, ANQGSEA. In DNA form, the CDR3 reads TGCAGCGTCGGGACACTGCACGGGGAGCAGTTCTTC. It specifies CSVGTLHGEQFF.

The chain employs TRBV5-1 and TRBJ2-2; 10 bases are shared with TRBD2. From germline, CDR1 is SGHRS and CDR2 YFSETQ. The CDR3 length is 15 residues. V shed 4 bases, J shed 5 bases, and the junction held 5 bases outside the gene matches. CDR3 bases: TGCGCCAGCAGCCGGACTAGCGGTCGGACCGGGGAGCTGTTTTTT. Translated: CASSRTSGRTGELFF.

The chain recombines TRBV2 with TRBJ2-2; TRBD1 matches at 7 bases. Per germline, CDR1 SNHLY and CDR2 FYNNEI. V shed 4 bases and J 5 bases; nucleotides not matched to a gene: 7. The CDR3 has 15 amino acids. CDR3 loop: CASSGAATGTGELFF. In DNA form, the CDR3 reads TGTGCCAGCAGTGGGGCAGCGACAGGGACCGGGGAGCTGTTTTTT.

The genes are TRBV19 and TRBJ1-2; tentative D call: TRBD1 (6 bases). CDR3 size: 13 residues. V dropped 5 bases and J dropped 8 bases, with 15 bases sitting between them. The germline V gene has CDR1 LNHDA and CDR2 SQIVND (reference sequence). CDR3 nucleotide sequence: TGTGCCAGTAGTCCGACTGGGGGCGGAGGCTACACCTTC. Amino acids: CASSPTGGGGYTF.

This chain connects TRBV5-1 to TRBJ2-3, with 14 bases fitting TRBD2. V lost 0 bases to trimming and J lost 6 bases; unmatched junction nucleotides: 6. This CDR3 contains 17 residues. Germline V gene lookup returns CDR1 SGHRS and CDR2 YFSETQ. CDR3 region: CASSLGTSGRSGDTQYF. The CDR3, as DNA: TGCGCCAGCAGCTTGGGGACTAGCGGGAGGAGCGGTGATACGCAGTATTTT.

This clone was picked up a small number of times. The rearrangement uses TRBV18 and TRBJ2-7, with TRBD1 identical over 12 bases. Germline V lookup: CDR1 KGHSH, CDR2 LQKENI. The CDR3 totals 16 residues. After removal of 3 bases from V and 5 bases from J, the junction contained 8 bases not matched to a gene. This CDR3 is CASSPTGQGALDEQYF. The CDR3 DNA sequence: TGTGCCAGCTCACCGACGGGACAGGGGGCTCTCGACGAGCAGTACTTC.

J is TRBJ1-2 and V is TRBV6-5, with unresolved D. Germline V CDR1 and CDR2: MNHEY, SVGAGI. The CDR3 extends over 13 amino acids. V dropped 3 bases and J dropped 11 bases, with 16 bases sitting between them. The CDR3 coding sequence is TGTGCCAGCAGTTATGCTCGAGGGAGCGAATACACCTTC. Translating gives CASSYARGSEYTF.

The V call is TRBV18, the J call TRBJ2-5; perhaps TRBD2 as D (7 bases). This CDR3 has 14 amino acids. The V gene's germline CDR1 is KGHSH and CDR2 LQKENI. Trimming stripped 1 base from V and 4 bases from J, with 10 bases between. The CDR3 DNA sequence: TGTGCCAGCTCACCACAAGGGGGGGCAGAGACCCAGTACTTC. Protein product: CASSPQGGAETQYF.

The CDR3 DNA follows: TGTGCCAGCAGCTTCGAAGTCGGGGTGGAGACCCAGTACTTC. Its translation: CASSFEVGVETQYF. The chain uses TRBV11-2 and TRBJ2-5; D is possibly TRBD2 (5 bases). The germline gives CDR1 SGHAT, CDR2 FQNNGV. The CDR3 extends over 14 amino acids. The ends were cut back, 3 bases at V and 5 bases at J, with 13 bases in the middle.

This clone is termed medium-sized (0.01 to 0.1%). This chain uses TRBV6-5 with TRBJ2-7, with TRBD2 matching over 8 bases. The CDR3 length is 15 residues. Germline V gives CDR1 MNHEY, CDR2 SVGAGI. Germline trimming cut 5 bases from V and 4 bases from J; bases unmatched to any gene: 10. CDR3 protein: CASSTSSGSFYEQYF. CDR3 coding DNA: TGTGCCAGCAGTACCTCGAGCGGGAGCTTTTACGAGCAGTACTTC.

The chain carries TRBV6-6 and TRBJ1-5; 7 bases fit TRBD1. The CDR3 is 16 amino acids. Germline trimming cut 4 bases from V and 3 bases from J; bases unmatched to any gene: 9. Germline CDR1 and CDR2: MNHNY and SVGAGI (reference sequence). The CDR3 reads CASSSRGQESNQPQHF. The CDR3 nucleotides read TGTGCCAGCAGTTCTCGCGGACAGGAGTCCAATCAGCCCCAGCATTTT.

This clone was seen a single time. The chain combines TRBV11-2 with TRBJ2-3, with a weak D call TRBD1 (6 bases). CDR1 is SGHAT and CDR2 is FQNNGV in the germline V gene. The V gene lost 3 bases and the J gene lost 3 bases, with 10 bases spanning the gap. This CDR3 has 14 residues. The CDR3 sequence is CASSFDRGTDTQYF. The CDR3 DNA follows: TGTGCCAGCAGCTTCGATAGGGGGACAGATACGCAGTATTTT.

The rearrangement uses TRBV5-1 and TRBJ1-1; D may be TRBD1 (6 bases). V lost 4 bases to trimming and J lost 0 bases, with 16 bases between them. Germline V CDR1 and CDR2: SGHRS, YFSETQ. The CDR3 covers 16 residues. CDR3 in amino acids: CASSGGGAGLNTEAFF. CDR3 bases: TGCGCCAGCAGCGGGGGGGGCGCAGGTTTGAACACTGAAGCTTTCTTT.

This clone was seen only a few times. This chain connects TRBV6-1 to TRBJ1-1; D not resolved. The CDR3 length is 13 residues. Germline CDR1 is MNHNS and CDR2 is SASEGT. V lost 3 bases and J 1 base, leaving 6 bases between the germline ends. The CDR3 DNA follows: TGTGCCAGCAGTGATCGGGGGAACACTGAAGCTTTCTTT. It yields the protein CASSDRGNTEAFF.

In this sample, this clone turned up a few times. The chain uses TRBV6-5 and TRBJ1-1; no reliable D call. Germline V gene data show CDR1 as MNHEY and CDR2 as SVGAGI. The CDR3 has 14 amino acids. The V end lost 6 bases, the J end lost 3 bases, and 14 bases lay between the germline ends. CDR3 coding DNA: TGTGCCAGCAGCCGGACTGCAGAGGACACTGAAGCTTTCTTT. It encodes CASSRTAEDTEAFF.

This clone was detected only once. The rearrangement links TRBV15 to TRBJ2-2, with TRBD1 identical over 8 bases. CDR1 is LNHNV, CDR2 YYDKDF, per germline (reference sequence). The CDR3 runs to 15 residues. The junction had 7 bases not matched to a gene; V was cut back by 5 bases and J by 5 bases. For the CDR3, the DNA is TGTGCCACCAGCCGTAGACAGGGGAGGACCGGGGAGCTGTTTTTT. Translation: CATSRRQGRTGELFF.

This clone was seen more than once but under ten times. The V call is TRBV10-1, the J call TRBJ1-4; 9 nucleotides match TRBD1. CDR1 and CDR2 from the germline V gene are WNHNN and SYGVQD (reference sequence). The CDR3 covers 21 residues. Trimming took 5 bases from V and 0 from J; bases not matched to a gene: 19. CDR3: CASSSLLDPGTGSSTNEKLFF. The DNA for the CDR3 is TGCGCCAGCAGTTCCCTTCTCGATCCCGGGACAGGGTCTTCAACTAATGAAAAACTGTTTTTT.

This rearrangement joins TRBV5-4 to TRBJ1-1; D uncertain. Trimming removed 1 base at V and 0 bases at J, with 10 bases between. CDR3 size: 15 residues. From germline, CDR1 is SGHNT and CDR2 YYREEE (reference sequence). CDR3 DNA: TGTGCCAGCAGCTTGATGTACAGCTTGAACACTGAAGCTTTCTTT. Its protein is CASSLMYSLNTEAFF.

The chain uses TRBV11-3 and TRBJ2-2; D may be TRBD1 (6 bases). Trimming removed 5 bases from V and 0 bases from J, with 10 bases in between. The germline gives CDR1 SGHNT, CDR2 YENEEA. The CDR3 runs to 15 residues. In DNA form, the CDR3 reads TGTGCCAGCAGCCTCGGGACAACGAACACCGGGGAGCTGTTTTTT. It specifies CASSLGTTNTGELFF.

The CDR3 bases are TGTGCCAGCAGCCGAGGGGGGACTAGGTACAATGAGCAGTTCTTC. Residues: CASSRGGTRYNEQFF. The V and J genes are TRBV7-2 and TRBJ2-1, with TRBD2 identical over 8 bases. V lost 5 bases and J lost 4; bases outside the gene matches: 7. The CDR3 contains 15 residues. The germline gives CDR1 SGHTA, CDR2 FQGNSA.

The chain has TRBV29-1 and TRBJ1-4; possible D gene TRBD1, 5 bases. The CDR3 covers 14 residues. Trimming took 6 bases from V and 0 from J, leaving 11 bases between them. CDR1 and CDR2 (germline): SQVTM, ANQGSEA. CDR3: CSVLGHPTNEKLFF. The CDR3 nucleotides read TGCAGCGTGCTCGGACACCCAACTAATGAAAAACTGTTTTTT.